This T cell receptor beta chain was observed in a study of CD8+ T cells in alopecia areata. The overall study: The tofacitinib course ran for 6 to 18 months and was followed by 6 months off drug.

As to treatment: oral pan-JAK inhibitor, 5-10 mg twice daily. RNA, once extracted, was reverse transcribed into cDNA for use as the sequencing template. Clones were read by immunoSEQ multiplex PCR, and TCRdb kept only the in-frame ones, dropping some. Found here are about 220,000 clones, more than 45% of them singletons; the top ten hold about 1.6%. CDR3 size: 13 residues. CDR1 and CDR2 (germline): MNHNS, SASEGT. V was trimmed by 7 bases and J by 7 bases, leaving 14 bases between them. This sequence joins TRBV6-1 and TRBJ1-5; possibly TRBD1 for D (5 bases). The clonotype originates from a human donor with alopecia areata. Sample: CD4+ T cells sorted from blood, taken at week 4, from a patient treated with tofacitinib. In DNA form, the CDR3 reads TGTGCCAGCACCCGGGGGGGACTACAGCCCCAGCATTTT. This encodes CASTRGGLQPQHF.